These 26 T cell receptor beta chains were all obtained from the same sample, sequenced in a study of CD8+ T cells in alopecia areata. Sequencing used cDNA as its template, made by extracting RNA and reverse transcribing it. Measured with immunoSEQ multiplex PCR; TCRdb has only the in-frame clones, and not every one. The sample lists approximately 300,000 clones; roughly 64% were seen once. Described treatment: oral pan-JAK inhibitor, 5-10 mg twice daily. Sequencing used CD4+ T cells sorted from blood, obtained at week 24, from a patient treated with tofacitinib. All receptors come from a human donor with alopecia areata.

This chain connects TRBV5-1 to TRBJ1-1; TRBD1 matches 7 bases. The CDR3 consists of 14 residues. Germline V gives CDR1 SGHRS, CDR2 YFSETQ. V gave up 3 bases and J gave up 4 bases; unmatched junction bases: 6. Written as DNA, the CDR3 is TGCGCCAGCAGCTCACAGGGGTGGGGCACTGAAGCTTTCTTT. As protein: CASSSQGWGTEAFF.

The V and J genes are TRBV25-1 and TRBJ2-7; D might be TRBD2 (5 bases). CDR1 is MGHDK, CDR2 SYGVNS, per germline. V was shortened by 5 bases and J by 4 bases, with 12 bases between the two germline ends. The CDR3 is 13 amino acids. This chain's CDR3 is CASSWGAAYEQYF. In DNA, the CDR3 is TGTGCCAGCAGTTGGGGAGCGGCTTACGAGCAGTACTTC.

The CDR3 sequence is CAIKAPGLADYEQYF. The CDR3 DNA sequence: TGTGCCATCAAGGCCCCGGGACTAGCGGACTACGAGCAGTACTTC. The chain couples TRBV10-3 to TRBJ2-7; 11 positions match TRBD2. V dropped 7 bases and J dropped 3; count of bases not matched to a gene: 8. This CDR3 contains 15 residues. CDR1 is ENHRY, CDR2 SYGVKD, per germline.

The CDR3 DNA reads as TGTGCCAGCAGCTTAGTCAGGGAAGAGACCCAGTACTTC. The encoded protein is CASSLVREETQYF. The rearrangement uses TRBV7-2 and TRBJ2-5; tentative D call: TRBD1 (5 bases). The ends were cut back, 1 base at V and 3 bases at J, with 6 bases in the middle. Germline CDR1 SGHTA, CDR2 FQGNSA. The CDR3 is 13 residues long.

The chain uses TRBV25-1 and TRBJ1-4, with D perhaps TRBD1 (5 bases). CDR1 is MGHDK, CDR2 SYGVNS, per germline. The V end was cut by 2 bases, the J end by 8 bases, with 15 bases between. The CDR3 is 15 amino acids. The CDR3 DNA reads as TGTGCCAGCAGTGAAGGCCGGGGGAACGGGGAAAAACTGTTTTTT. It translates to CASSEGRGNGEKLFF.

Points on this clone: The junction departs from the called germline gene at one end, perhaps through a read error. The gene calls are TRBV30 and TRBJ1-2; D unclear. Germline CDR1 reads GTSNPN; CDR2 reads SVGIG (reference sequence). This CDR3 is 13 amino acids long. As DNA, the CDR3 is TGTGCCTGGAGTGTATCGCGTAACCATGGCTACACCTTC. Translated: CAWSVSRNHGYTF.

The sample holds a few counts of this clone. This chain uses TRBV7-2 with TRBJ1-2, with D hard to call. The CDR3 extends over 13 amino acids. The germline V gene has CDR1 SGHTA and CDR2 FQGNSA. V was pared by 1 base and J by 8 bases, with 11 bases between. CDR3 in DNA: TGTGCCAGCAGCTTAGTAGAAGCGCTGGGCTACACCTTC. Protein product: CASSLVEALGYTF. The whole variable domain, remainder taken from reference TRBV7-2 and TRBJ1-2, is GAGVSQSPSNKVTEKGKDVELRCDPISGHTALYWYRQSLGQGLEFLIYFQGNSAPDKSGLPSDRFSAERTGGSVSTLTIQRTQQEDSAVYLCASSLVEALGYTFGSGTRLTVV.

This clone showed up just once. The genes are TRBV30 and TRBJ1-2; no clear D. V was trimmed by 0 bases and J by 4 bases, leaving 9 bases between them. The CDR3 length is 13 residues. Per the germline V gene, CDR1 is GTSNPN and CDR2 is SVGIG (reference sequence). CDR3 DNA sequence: TGTGCCTGGAGTGTAGGGCAGACCTATGGCTACACCTTC. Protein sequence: CAWSVGQTYGYTF.

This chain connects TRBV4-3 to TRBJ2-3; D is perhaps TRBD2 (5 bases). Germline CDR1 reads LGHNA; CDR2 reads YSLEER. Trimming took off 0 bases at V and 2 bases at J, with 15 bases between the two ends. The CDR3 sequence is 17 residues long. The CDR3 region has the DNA TGCGCCAGCAGCCAAGAGTACGGGGTTGGGGACACAGATACGCAGTATTTT. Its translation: CASSQEYGVGDTDTQYF.

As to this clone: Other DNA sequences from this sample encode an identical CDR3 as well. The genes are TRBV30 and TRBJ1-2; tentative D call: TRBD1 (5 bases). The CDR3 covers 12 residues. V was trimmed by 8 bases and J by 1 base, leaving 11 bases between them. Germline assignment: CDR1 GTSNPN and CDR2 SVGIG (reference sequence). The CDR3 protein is CASGQGNYGYTF. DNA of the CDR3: TGTGCCAGCGGCCAGGGTAACTATGGCTACACCTTC. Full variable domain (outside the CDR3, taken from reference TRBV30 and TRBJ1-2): SQTIHQWPATLVQPVGSPLSLECTVEGTSNPNLYWYRQAAGRGLQLLFYSVGIGQISSEVPQNLSASRPQDRQFILSSKKLLLSDSGFYLCASGQGNYGYTFGSGTRLTVV.

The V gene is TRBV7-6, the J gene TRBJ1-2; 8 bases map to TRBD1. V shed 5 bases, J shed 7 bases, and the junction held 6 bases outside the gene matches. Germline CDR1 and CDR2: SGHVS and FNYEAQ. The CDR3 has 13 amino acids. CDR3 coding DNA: TGTGCCAGCAGCCACGGACAGGGAGTTGGCTACACCTTC. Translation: CASSHGQGVGYTF.

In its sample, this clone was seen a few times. The CDR3 reads CSAEAGSGNTIYF. The CDR3 bases are TGCAGCGCAGAAGCGGGATCTGGAAACACCATATATTTT. The chain combines TRBV29-1 with TRBJ1-3; D gene uncertain. V shed 7 bases and J shed 1 base, with 11 bases lying between them. Germline V gene lookup returns CDR1 SQVTM and CDR2 ANQGSEA. The CDR3 length is 13 residues.

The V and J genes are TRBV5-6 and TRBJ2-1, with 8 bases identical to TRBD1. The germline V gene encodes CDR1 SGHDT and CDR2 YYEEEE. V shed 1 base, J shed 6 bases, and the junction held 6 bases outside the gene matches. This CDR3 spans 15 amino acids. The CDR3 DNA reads TGTGCCAGCAGCTTGTGGGCAGGGGGCCTCAATGAGCAGTTCTTC. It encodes CASSLWAGGLNEQFF.

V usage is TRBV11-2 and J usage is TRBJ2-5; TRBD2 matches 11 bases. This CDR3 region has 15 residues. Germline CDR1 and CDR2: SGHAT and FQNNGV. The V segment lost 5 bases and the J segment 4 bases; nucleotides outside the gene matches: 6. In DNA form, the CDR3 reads TGTGCCAGCAGCGCAACGCTAGCGGGGGGAGAGACCCAGTACTTC. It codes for CASSATLAGGETQYF.

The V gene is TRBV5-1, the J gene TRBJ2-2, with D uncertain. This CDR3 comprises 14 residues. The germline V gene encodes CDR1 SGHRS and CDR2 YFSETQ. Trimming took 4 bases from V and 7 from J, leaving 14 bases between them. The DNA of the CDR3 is TGCGCCAGCAGCAAGTCAATTTCGGGCGGGGAGCTGTTTTTT. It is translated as CASSKSISGGELFF.

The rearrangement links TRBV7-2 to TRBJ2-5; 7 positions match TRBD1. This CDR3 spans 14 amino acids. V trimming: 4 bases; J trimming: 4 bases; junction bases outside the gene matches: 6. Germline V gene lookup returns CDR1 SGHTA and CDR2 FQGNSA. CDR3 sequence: CASSSGQVPETQYF. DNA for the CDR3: TGTGCCAGCAGCTCTGGACAGGTTCCAGAGACCCAGTACTTC.

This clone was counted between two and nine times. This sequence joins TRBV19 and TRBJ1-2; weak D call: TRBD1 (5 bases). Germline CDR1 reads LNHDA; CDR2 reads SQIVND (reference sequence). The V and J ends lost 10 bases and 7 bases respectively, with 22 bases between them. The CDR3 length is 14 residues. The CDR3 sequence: CATQGDLPLSGYTF. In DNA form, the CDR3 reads TGTGCCACCCAGGGAGATCTACCCTTGAGTGGCTACACCTTC.

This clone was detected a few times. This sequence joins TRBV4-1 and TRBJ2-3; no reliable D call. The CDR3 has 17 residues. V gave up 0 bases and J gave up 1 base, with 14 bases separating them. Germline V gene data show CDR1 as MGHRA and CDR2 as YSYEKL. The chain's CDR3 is CASSQDRKDGGTDTQYF. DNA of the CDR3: TGCGCCAGCAGCCAAGATAGAAAGGACGGAGGCACAGATACGCAGTATTTT.

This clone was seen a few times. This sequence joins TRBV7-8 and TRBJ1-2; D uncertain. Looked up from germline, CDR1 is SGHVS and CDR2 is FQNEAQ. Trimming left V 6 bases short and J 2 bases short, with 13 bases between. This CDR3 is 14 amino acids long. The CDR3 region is CASSLHGLNYGYTF. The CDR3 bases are TGTGCCAGCAGTCTTCACGGACTCAACTATGGCTACACCTTC.

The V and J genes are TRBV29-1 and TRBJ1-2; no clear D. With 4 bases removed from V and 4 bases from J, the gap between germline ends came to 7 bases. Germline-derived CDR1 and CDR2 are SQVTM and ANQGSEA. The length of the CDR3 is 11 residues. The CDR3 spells CSVAGGYGYTF. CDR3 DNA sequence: TGCAGCGTTGCGGGCGGCTATGGCTACACCTTC.

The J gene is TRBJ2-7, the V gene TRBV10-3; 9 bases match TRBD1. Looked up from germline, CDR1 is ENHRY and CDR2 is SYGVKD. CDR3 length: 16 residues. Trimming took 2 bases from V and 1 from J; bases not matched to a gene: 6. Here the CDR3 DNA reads TGTGCCATCAGTGAGCCCGGGACAGGGTTATCCTACGAGCAGTACTTC. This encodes CAISEPGTGLSYEQYF.

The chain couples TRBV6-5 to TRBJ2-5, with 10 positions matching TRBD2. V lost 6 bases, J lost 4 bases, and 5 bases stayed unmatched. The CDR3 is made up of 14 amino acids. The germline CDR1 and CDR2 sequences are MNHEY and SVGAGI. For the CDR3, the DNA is TGTGCCAGCAGACCAGCGGGGGGGCGAGAGACCCAGTACTTC. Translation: CASRPAGGRETQYF.

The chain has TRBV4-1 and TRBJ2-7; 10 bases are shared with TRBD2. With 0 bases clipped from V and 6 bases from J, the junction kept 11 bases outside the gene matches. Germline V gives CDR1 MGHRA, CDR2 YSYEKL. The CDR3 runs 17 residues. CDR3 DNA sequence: TGCGCCAGCAGCCAAGATCGGGGAGCGGGGGGGCCAGGCGAGCAGTACTTC. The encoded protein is CASSQDRGAGGPGEQYF.

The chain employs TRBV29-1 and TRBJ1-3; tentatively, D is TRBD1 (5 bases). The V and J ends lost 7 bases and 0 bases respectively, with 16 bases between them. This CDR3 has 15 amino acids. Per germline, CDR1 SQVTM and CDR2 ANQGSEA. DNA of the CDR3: TGCAGCGGTGGCCGGGACCCCGACTCTGGAAACACCATATATTTT. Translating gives CSGGRDPDSGNTIYF. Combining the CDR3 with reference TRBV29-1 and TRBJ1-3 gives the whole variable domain SAVISQKPSRDICQRGTSLTIQCQVDSQVTMMFWYRQQPGQSLTLIATANQGSEATYESGFVIDKFPISRPNLTFSTLTVSNMSPEDSSIYLCSGGRDPDSGNTIYFGEGSWLTVV.

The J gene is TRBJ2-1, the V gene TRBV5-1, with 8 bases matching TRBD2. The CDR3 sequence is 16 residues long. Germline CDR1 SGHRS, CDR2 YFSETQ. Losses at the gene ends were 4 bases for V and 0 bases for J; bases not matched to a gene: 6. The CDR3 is CASSPGGGSSYNEQFF. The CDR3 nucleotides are TGCGCCAGCAGCCCGGGCGGGGGGTCCTCCTACAATGAGCAGTTCTTC. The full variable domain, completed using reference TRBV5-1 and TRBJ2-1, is KAGVTQTPRYLIKTRGQQVTLSCSPISGHRSVSWYQQTPGQGLQFLFEYFSETQRNKGNFPGRFSGRQFSNSRSEMNVSTLELGDSALYLCASSPGGGSSYNEQFFGPGTRLTVL.

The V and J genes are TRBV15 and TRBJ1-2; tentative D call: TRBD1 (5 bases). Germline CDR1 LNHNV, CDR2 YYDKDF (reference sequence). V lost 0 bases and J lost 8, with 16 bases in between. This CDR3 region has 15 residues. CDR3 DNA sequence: TGTGCCACCAGCAGAGACCCCTGGAGTGGGACGGGCTACACCTTC. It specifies CATSRDPWSGTGYTF.